Listed here are 27 T cell receptor beta chains from one sample, sequenced in a study of breast tumors, draining lymph nodes, adjacent tissues. The lymph nodes were axillary draining lymph nodes from breast cancer patients. TCRdb analysed the multiplex PCR reads with MiXCR anew, one entry per CDR3 protein. The sample includes about 140,000 distinct CDR3 sequences, approximately 32% of them seen just once. Sequencing was performed on axillary lymph node tissue. These receptors all come from a female donor with breast cancer. Some clones in this sample may be carry-over from other donors' samples.

Many counts were recorded for this clonotype. CDR3 loop: CASKRRETNEKLFF. The CDR3 bases are TGTGCCAGTAAACGACGAGAAACTAATGAAAAACTGTTTTTT. J is TRBJ1-4 and V is TRBV19; D unresolved. The CDR3 spans 14 residues. The germline V gene encodes CDR1 LNHDA and CDR2 SQIVND (reference sequence). The V and J ends lost 7 bases and 1 base respectively, with 10 bases between them.

At least ten counts were recorded for this clonotype. V gene TRBV10-3 combines with J gene TRBJ2-7, with 8 positions matching TRBD2. V was pared by 6 bases and J by 4 bases, with 5 bases of the junction left unmatched. Germline CDR1 reads ENHRY; CDR2 reads SYGVKD. The CDR3 is 13 residues long. The CDR3 reads CAIRLAGTYEQYF. The CDR3 DNA reads TGTGCCATCAGATTAGCGGGGACGTACGAGCAGTACTTC.

In its sample, this clonotype was seen many times. The rearrangement joins TRBV3-1 to TRBJ2-5; D may match TRBD1 or TRBD2 (6 bases each). The CDR3 extends over 13 amino acids. CDR1 and CDR2 (germline): LGHDT, YNNKEL (reference sequence). The V and J ends lost 2 bases and 4 bases respectively, with 8 bases between them. CDR3 region: CASSQRGRETQYF. In nucleotides, the CDR3 is TGTGCCAGCAGCCAACGGGGGCGAGAGACCCAGTACTTC.

This clonotype has just a few counts. This sequence may be a read error, since a much larger clone differs from it by one base. The chain is built from TRBV6-2 or TRBV6-3 and TRBJ1-4; no reliable D call. Trimming cost V 6 bases and J 3 bases, with 11 bases left between them. Germline CDR1 MNHEY, CDR2 SVGEGT. This CDR3 comprises 14 residues. CDR3 sequence: CASRQTGANEKLFF. CDR3 sequence (DNA): TGTGCCAGCAGGCAAACGGGAGCTAATGAAAAACTGTTTTTT.

V is TRBV7-8 and J is TRBJ1-1, with a possible D match to TRBD1 (6 bases). This CDR3 contains 11 residues. Trimming stripped 6 bases from V and 11 bases from J, with 13 bases between. Germline loops: CDR1 SGHVS, CDR2 FQNEAQ. The CDR3 DNA is TGTGCCAGCAGGTCGACAGGAGACGCTTTCTTT. It is translated as CASRSTGDAFF.

This clonotype was picked up a small number of times. The rearrangement links TRBV6-2 or TRBV6-3 to TRBJ1-2; D is ambiguous. V lost 6 bases and J 4 bases, leaving 15 bases between the germline ends. The CDR3 runs to 14 residues. Per germline, CDR1 MNHEY and CDR2 SVGEGT. In DNA form, the CDR3 reads TGTGCCAGCAGCCACAGTGCGCCGACCTATGGCTACACCTTC. Its translation: CASSHSAPTYGYTF.

This clonotype appeared many times. The chain is built from TRBV27 and TRBJ1-3, with a possible D match to TRBD1 (5 bases). Germline CDR1 MNHEY, CDR2 SMNVEV (reference sequence). The CDR3 runs to 13 residues. V gave up 5 bases and J gave up 4 bases, with 9 bases separating them. CDR3 loop: CASSPRTGNTIYF. DNA of the CDR3: TGTGCCAGCAGTCCAAGGACAGGAAACACCATATATTTT.

This clonotype was seen at least ten times. V is TRBV9 and J is TRBJ2-3; the D gene is possibly TRBD2 (6 bases). V dropped 4 bases and J dropped 2 bases, with 14 bases sitting between them. The germline V gene encodes CDR1 SGDLS and CDR2 YYNGEE. The CDR3 contains 15 residues. The CDR3 is CASSSGLKHTDTQYF. As DNA, the CDR3 is TGTGCCAGCAGCTCGGGACTCAAACACACAGATACGCAGTATTTT.

Remarks on this clonotype: This likely comes from a read error, as the CDR3 has no conserved phenylalanine or tryptophan at its end. The chain recombines TRBV2 with TRBJ2-3; perhaps TRBD2 as D (5 bases). This CDR3 spans 14 amino acids. Germline V gene data show CDR1 as SNHLY and CDR2 as FYNNEI. The V end was cut by 5 bases, the J end by 2 bases, with 11 bases between. The CDR3 region is CASSRERTTDTQYL. The CDR3 DNA sequence: TGTGCCAGCAGTAGGGAGAGGACCACAGATACGCAGTATCTT.

This chain links TRBV15 with TRBJ2-2, with D unresolved. The CDR3 runs to 16 residues. The V gene's germline CDR1 is LNHNV and CDR2 YYDKDF (reference sequence). V shed 3 bases and J shed 0 bases, with 11 bases lying between them. CDR3 amino acids: CATSSLILSNTGELFF. CDR3 coding DNA: TGTGCCACCAGCAGTTTAATACTATCGAACACCGGGGAGCTGTTTTTT.

This clonotype was seen at least ten times. The J gene is TRBJ2-5, the V gene TRBV9, with D perhaps TRBD2 (5 bases). There are 15 residues in the CDR3. V was clipped by 0 bases and J by 2 bases, with 11 bases between them. CDR1 and CDR2 (germline): SGDLS, YYNGEE. As DNA, the CDR3 is TGTGCCAGCAGCGTAGGGACTTTGGAGCAAGAGACCCAGTACTTC. Translation gives CASSVGTLEQETQYF. Complete variable domain (other parts from reference TRBV9 and TRBJ2-5): DSGVTQTPKHLITATGQRVTLRCSPRSGDLSVYWYQQSLDQGLQFLIQYYNGEERAKGNILERFSAQQFPDLHSELNLSSLELGDSALYFCASSVGTLEQETQYFGPGTRLLVL.

This clonotype was picked up one time. The chain is built from TRBV20-1 and TRBJ2-6; 9 bases line up with TRBD1. Germline trimming cut 6 bases from V and 2 bases from J; bases unmatched to any gene: 5. The CDR3 covers 15 residues. Germline-derived CDR1 and CDR2 are DFQATT and SNEGSKA (reference sequence). DNA of the CDR3: TGCAGTGCCTACCGACAGGGGGCTGGGGCCAACGTCCTGACTTTC. Residues: CSAYRQGAGANVLTF.

In regard to this clonotype: Without the conserved terminal phenylalanine or tryptophan, this CDR3 likely stems from a read error. This rearrangement joins TRBV5-1 to TRBJ2-1; 8 bases align to TRBD1. Trimming at V came to 1 base and at J to 5 bases, leaving 8 bases not matched to a gene. The CDR3 is 16 residues long. CDR1 and CDR2 (germline): SGHRS, YFSETQ. CDR3 nucleotide sequence: TGCGCCAGCAGCTTGTTAGGGACAGGCGTCAACAATGAGCAGTTCCTC. Its protein product is CASSLLGTGVNNEQFL.

This clonotype appeared many times. The chain employs TRBV19 and TRBJ1-4; D call uncertain. Deletions cut 9 bases from V and 3 bases from J, with 11 bases between. Looked up from germline, CDR1 is LNHDA and CDR2 is SQIVND (reference sequence). The CDR3 consists of 13 residues. The CDR3 loop is CASSRWANEKLFF. CDR3 in DNA: TGTGCCAGCAGCCGGTGGGCTAATGAAAAACTGTTTTTT.

In DNA, the CDR3 is TGTGCCAGCAGCCAAGATCCGAGGAGCGAGCAGTACTTC. Translating gives CASSQDPRSEQYF. The chain couples TRBV11-2 to TRBJ2-7, with D hard to call. The V end was cut by 5 bases, the J end by 6 bases, with 14 bases between. The CDR3 is 13 amino acids. The V gene's germline CDR1 is SGHAT and CDR2 FQNNGV.

This clonotype was recorded at least ten times. The V call is TRBV7-3, the J call TRBJ1-6; TRBD1 might be the D (6 bases). Germline V lookup: CDR1 SGHTA, CDR2 FQGTGA. Trimming removed 5 bases at V and 0 bases at J, with 8 bases between. The CDR3 runs 15 residues. The CDR3 here is CASSDRSSYNSPLHF. The CDR3 nucleotides read TGTGCCAGCAGCGACAGGAGCTCCTATAATTCACCCCTCCACTTT.

As regards this clonotype: A clone one base away is much larger, so this may be a read error. The V call is TRBV6-6, the J call TRBJ1-4; D not certain. Germline assignment: CDR1 MNHNY and CDR2 SVGAGI (reference sequence). CDR3 length: 17 residues. Here the CDR3 DNA reads TGTGCCAGCAGTCACTCAACCACTGGTGGGATGGGGGAAAAACTGTTTTTT. Protein sequence: CASSHSTTGGMGEKLFF.

The chain couples TRBV2 to TRBJ1-2; possibly TRBD1 for D (5 bases). Germline CDR1 and CDR2: SNHLY and FYNNEI. The CDR3 extends over 16 amino acids. Trimming cost V 3 bases and J 6 bases, with 20 bases left between them. The CDR3 DNA reads as TGTGCCAGCAGTGATCGACTAGCGGGGGAGGGGAATGGCTACACCTTC. Its protein product is CASSDRLAGEGNGYTF.

This clonotype was counted many times. V and J are TRBV5-6 and TRBJ1-3, with no clear D. V shed 2 bases and J shed 5 bases, with 5 bases lying between them. The CDR3 is made up of 12 amino acids. Germline-derived CDR1 and CDR2 are SGHDT and YYEEEE. CDR3: CASSFGRNTIYF. The CDR3 region has the DNA TGTGCCAGCAGCTTCGGGCGAAACACCATATATTTT.

There are many counts of this clonotype. The chain couples TRBV18 to TRBJ2-1; the D call may be TRBD1 or TRBD2 (6 bases each). The germline V gene encodes CDR1 KGHSH and CDR2 LQKENI. Trimming took 3 bases from V and 5 from J, leaving 11 bases between them. The CDR3 is 14 amino acids. In DNA form, the CDR3 reads TGTGCCAGCTCACCGGGGGGCGGAAACAATGAGCAGTTCTTC. Translated, it gives CASSPGGGNNEQFF.

The gene calls are TRBV5-1 and TRBJ2-7, with D tentatively TRBD1 (6 bases). V lost 4 bases to trimming and J lost 5 bases, with 13 bases between them. This CDR3 region has 13 residues. Germline CDR1 is SGHRS and CDR2 is YFSETQ. The CDR3 region has the DNA TGCGCCAGCAGCATTCAGGGGACCCACGAGCAGTACGTC. Its translation is CASSIQGTHEQYV.

The rearrangement links TRBV7-9 to TRBJ1-2; TRBD1 agrees at 7 bases. The CDR3 contains 13 residues. CDR1 is SEHNR, CDR2 FQNEAQ, per germline (reference sequence). After removal of 1 base from V and 8 bases from J, the junction contained 4 bases not matched to a gene. The CDR3 nucleotides are TGTGCCAGCAGCTTAGGACAGGGAGACGGCTACACCTTC. This gives the protein CASSLGQGDGYTF.

Of note for this clonotype: Its ends do not fully match the called genes, so a read error is possible. The chain has TRBV7-7 and TRBJ2-3; maybe TRBD2 (6 bases). CDR3 size: 11 residues. Germline V gene data show CDR1 as SSHAT and CDR2 as FNYEAQ (reference sequence). This CDR3 reads CASSQGGTQYF. For the CDR3, the DNA is TGTGCTAGCAGTCAGGGAGGTACGCAGTATTTT.

This clonotype is a singleton in its sample. The chain recombines TRBV7-3 with TRBJ2-6; tentatively, D is TRBD1 or TRBD2 (5 bases each). The V end was cut by 5 bases, the J end by 0 bases, with 11 bases between. Germline CDR1 SGHTA, CDR2 FQGTGA. This CDR3 region has 16 residues. The chain's CDR3 is CASSPFGGSGANVLTF. The CDR3 DNA follows: TGTGCCAGCAGCCCTTTTGGGGGCTCTGGGGCCAACGTCCTGACTTTC.

In its sample, this clonotype was seen many times. The rearrangement links TRBV7-2 to TRBJ2-5, with a weak D call TRBD2 (5 bases). CDR3 length: 13 residues. Trimming removed 3 bases at V and 4 bases at J, with 9 bases between. The germline gives CDR1 SGHTA, CDR2 FQGNSA. The chain's CDR3 is CASSFGSGETQYF. The CDR3 DNA follows: TGTGCCAGCAGCTTTGGGAGCGGAGAGACCCAGTACTTC.

This clonotype was seen at least ten times. This sequence joins TRBV12-3 or TRBV12-4 and TRBJ1-3; D remains ambiguous. CDR3 length: 14 residues. Trimming left V 6 bases short and J 1 base short, with 10 bases between. The CDR3 is CASSPGGSGNTIYF. CDR3 nucleotide sequence: TGTGCCAGCAGCCCAGGTGGGTCTGGAAACACCATATATTTT.

On this clonotype: Relative to the germline gene, one junction end is altered; a read error may explain this. The J gene is TRBJ2-2, the V gene TRBV2; 7 nucleotides align to TRBD1. The germline CDR1 and CDR2 sequences are SNHLY and FYNNEI. The CDR3 is 15 amino acids. The CDR3 protein is CACSGTATNTGELFF. The DNA of the CDR3 is TGTGCCTGCAGTGGGACAGCAACAAACACCGGGGAGCTGTTTTTT.